A single sample is the source of the 15 T cell receptor beta chains below, sequenced in a study of T-cell reconstitution after alpha-beta-depleted transplantation in children. During its preparation, the TCRbeta library received unique molecular identifiers. TCRdb fed the PCR reads into MiXCR, producing one record per CDR3 protein. Among almost 600,000 distinct CDR3 sequences listed, about a quarter were seen once. The sample consisted of PBMCs, taken before TCRalphabeta/CD19-depleted stem cell transplant. Receptors originate from a boy less than two years old with Wiskott-Aldrich syndrome, due to receive a stem cell transplant.

This chain links TRBV12-3 or TRBV12-4 with TRBJ2-1; 11 nucleotides align to TRBD2. The J segment lost 4 bases and the V segment lost 6 bases, leaving 5 bases of the junction unmatched. CDR3 length: 15 residues. The CDR3 is CASSYSGRGYNEQFF. The CDR3 nucleotides read TGTGCCAGCAGCTATAGCGGGAGGGGGTACAATGAGCAGTTCTTC.

The V and J genes are TRBV30 and TRBJ1-5; D is unresolved. The CDR3 loop spans 13 amino acids. Germline V gene lookup returns CDR1 GTSNPN and CDR2 SVGIG (reference sequence). Trimming took off 5 bases at V and 4 bases at J, with 12 bases between the two ends. The CDR3 sequence is CAWGPALNQPQHF. The DNA of the CDR3 is TGTGCCTGGGGCCCAGCATTAAATCAGCCCCAGCATTTT.

In this sample, this clonotype turned up a few times. The chain couples TRBV7-9 to TRBJ2-3; TRBD1 is a possible D gene (6 bases). The ends were cut back, 2 bases at V and 14 bases at J, with 23 bases in the middle. The CDR3 is made up of 15 amino acids. Germline values: CDR1 SEHNR, CDR2 FQNEAQ (reference sequence). CDR3 protein: CASSLKGTPNPWSYF. DNA for the CDR3: TGTGCCAGCAGCTTAAAAGGGACACCCAATCCTTGGTCGTATTTT.

The chain is built from TRBV12-3 or TRBV12-4 and TRBJ2-1; D is perhaps TRBD1 (6 bases). The CDR3 sequence is 11 residues long. V was clipped by 6 bases and J by 12 bases, with 12 bases between them. CDR3 sequence: CASRSRGAQFF. CDR3 coding DNA: TGTGCCAGCAGAAGCAGGGGTGCGCAGTTCTTC.

This clonotype showed up just a few times. Written as DNA, the CDR3 is TGTGCCACCAGCAGAGATACGGAGACCGGGGAGCTGTTTTTT. It yields the protein CATSRDTETGELFF. The genes are TRBV15 and TRBJ2-2; D remains unclear. CDR1 and CDR2 (germline): LNHNV, YYDKDF (reference sequence). The CDR3 contains 14 residues. The ends were cut back, 0 bases at V and 5 bases at J, with 7 bases in the middle. Drawing the rest from reference TRBV15 and TRBJ2-2, the complete variable domain is DAMVIQNPRYQVTQFGKPVTLSCSQTLNHNVMYWYQQKSSQAPKLLFHYYDKDFNNEADTPDNFQSRRPNTSFCFLDIRSPGLGDTAMYLCATSRDTETGELFFGEGSRLTVL.

A few counts support this clonotype. The chain's CDR3 is CASSQGRSTDTQYF. The CDR3 DNA reads as TGCGCCAGCAGCCAGGGACGGAGCACAGATACGCAGTATTTT. This chain uses TRBV4-1 with TRBJ2-3, with D perhaps given as TRBD1 or TRBD2 (5 bases each). The CDR3 is made up of 14 amino acids. With 3 bases removed from V and 0 bases from J, the gap between germline ends came to 7 bases. In germline, CDR1 is MGHRA, CDR2 YSYEKL.

This sequence joins TRBV27 and TRBJ1-2; D remains ambiguous. Germline V gene lookup returns CDR1 MNHEY and CDR2 SMNVEV (reference sequence). V was clipped by 5 bases and J by 4 bases, with 14 bases between them. The CDR3 runs 14 residues. The CDR3 spells CASSPRAPAYGYTF. The CDR3 coding sequence is TGTGCCAGCAGTCCCCGGGCCCCTGCCTATGGCTACACCTTC.

V is TRBV10-3 and J is TRBJ2-6; unclear D gene. Germline assignment: CDR1 ENHRY and CDR2 SYGVKD. This CDR3 contains 16 residues. With 8 bases removed from V and 0 bases from J, the gap between germline ends came to 14 bases. CDR3 nucleotide sequence: TGTGCCATCTACGGAAGCGTGGACTCTGGGGCCAACGTCCTGACTTTC. Translated: CAIYGSVDSGANVLTF.

A few counts support this clonotype. V gene TRBV29-1 combines with J gene TRBJ2-4; 13 bases align to TRBD2. V trimming: 5 bases; J trimming: 0 bases; junction bases outside the gene matches: 10. Germline-derived CDR1 and CDR2 are SQVTM and ANQGSEA. The CDR3 contains 18 residues. CDR3 sequence: CSVRGLAGSDLAKNIQYF. The CDR3 bases are TGCAGCGTTCGGGGACTAGCGGGAAGTGACTTAGCCAAAAACATTCAGTACTTC.

The rearrangement joins TRBV21-1 to TRBJ2-7; the table's D gene call, TRBD1, was not cross checked with the DNA. TRBV21-1 is designated a pseudogene. This CDR3 has 17 residues. The CDR3 DNA is TGTGCCAGCAGCAAAGGGTACTACGGGGGCGCGGGCTACGAGCAGTACTTC. Translation gives CASSKGYYGGAGYEQYF.

This clonotype has a handful of counts. The chain carries TRBV7-2 and TRBJ2-2; D call uncertain. The V gene's germline CDR1 is SGHTA and CDR2 FQGNSA. V was cut by 1 base and J by 4 bases, with 7 bases left in between. The CDR3 covers 14 residues. The CDR3 region is CASSLVTGTGELFF. CDR3 DNA: TGTGCCAGCAGCTTAGTGACCGGCACCGGGGAGCTGTTTTTT.

The genes are TRBV20-1 and TRBJ2-1, with 7 bases matching TRBD1. This CDR3 region has 13 residues. V lost 0 bases and J lost 6; bases outside the gene matches: 2. Germline V gives CDR1 DFQATT, CDR2 SNEGSKA (reference sequence). For the CDR3, the DNA is TGCAGTGCTAGAGATACAGGGGTCAATGAGCAGTTCTTC. It yields the protein CSARDTGVNEQFF.

The chain carries TRBV27 and TRBJ1-6; TRBD1 might be the D (5 bases). CDR1 and CDR2 (germline): MNHEY, SMNVEV (reference sequence). V lost 5 bases, J lost 10 bases, and 21 bases lay in between. The CDR3 covers 16 residues. CDR3 DNA: TGTGCCAGCAGTAATAGCCCGACAGTGGGCAGGTCACCCCTCCACTTT. This encodes CASSNSPTVGRSPLHF.

This clonotype has a handful of counts. J is TRBJ2-1 and V is TRBV29-1, with D perhaps matching TRBD2 (6 bases). V gave up 4 bases and J gave up 8 bases, with 12 bases separating them. This CDR3 region has 12 residues. The germline CDR1 and CDR2 sequences are SQVTM and ANQGSEA. The CDR3 reads CSVGNGSYEQFF. Written as DNA, the CDR3 is TGCAGCGTTGGAAACGGGAGCTATGAGCAGTTCTTC.

In DNA, the CDR3 is TGTGCCAGCAGTTTTAGGAGCGGATACAATGAGCAGTTCTTC. Protein product: CASSFRSGYNEQFF. The gene calls are TRBV12-3 or TRBV12-4 and TRBJ2-1, with a weak D call TRBD2 (5 bases). Trimming cost V 3 bases and J 4 bases, with 10 bases left between them. The CDR3 runs 14 residues.